This T cell receptor beta chain was recovered during a study of blood T cell repertoires in COVID-19. The overall study: Samples came from the United States, Italy and Spain, spanning acute and convalescent COVID-19. The analysed material was cDNA or gDNA that came from T cells, B-cell-depleted T cells, or PBMCs.

Under the authors' procedure: From reference gene primer amplification, estimates of nucleated cell counts were derived. Sequenced by immunoSEQ multiplex PCR; TCRdb stores in-frame clones only, minus some. V and J calls and clone size are copied from that table; D and trimming were computed from the DNA. The repertoire consists of 200,000 to 300,000 clones, with 75% to 90% occurring once and the leading ten covering about an eighth. The specimen was peripheral blood. The source of this sequence is a woman in her fifties or sixties with active or convalescent COVID-19.

The CDR3 DNA reads TGTGCCTGGAATCAGGGGGAAGAGACCCAGTACTTC. Translating it yields CAWNQGEETQYF. This sequence joins TRBV30 and TRBJ2-5; the match to TRBD1 covers 7 bases. The CDR3 is 12 amino acids. With 4 bases clipped from V and 3 bases from J, the junction kept 2 bases outside the gene matches. Germline V gene lookup returns CDR1 GTSNPN and CDR2 SVGIG (reference sequence).